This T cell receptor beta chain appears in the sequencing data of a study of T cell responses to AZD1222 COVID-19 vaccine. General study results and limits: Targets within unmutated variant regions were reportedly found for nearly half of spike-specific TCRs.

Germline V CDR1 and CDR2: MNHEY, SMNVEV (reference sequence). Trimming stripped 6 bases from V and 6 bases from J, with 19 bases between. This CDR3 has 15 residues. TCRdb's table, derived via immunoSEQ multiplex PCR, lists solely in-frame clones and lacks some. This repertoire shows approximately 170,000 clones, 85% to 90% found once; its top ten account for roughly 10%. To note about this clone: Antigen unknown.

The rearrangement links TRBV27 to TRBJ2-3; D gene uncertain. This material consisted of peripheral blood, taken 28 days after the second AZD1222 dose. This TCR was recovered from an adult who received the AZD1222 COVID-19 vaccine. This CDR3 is CASRTYVTKADTQYF. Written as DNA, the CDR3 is TGTGCCAGCAGAACTTACGTCACTAAGGCGGATACGCAGTATTTT.